A single sample gave rise to the 26 T cell receptor beta chains below, sequenced in a study of T cell responses to AZD1222 COVID-19 vaccine. Profiling relied on immunoSEQ multiplex PCR, and the TCRdb table lists in-frame clones only, not all of them. The table shows approximately 150,000 clones, with around 94% occurring only once. Sample: peripheral blood, taken on day 0 of AZD1222 vaccination. Receptors were obtained from an adult in good health.

The rearrangement uses TRBV5-6 and TRBJ1-2; D is uncertain. CDR1 and CDR2 from the germline V gene are SGHDT and YYEEEE. This CDR3 has 12 residues. V gave up 2 bases and J gave up 5 bases, with 7 bases separating them. CDR3 amino acids: CASSFTEYGYTF. The CDR3 region has the DNA TGTGCCAGCAGCTTCACGGAATATGGCTACACCTTC.

In its sample, this clone was seen once. The chain recombines TRBV12-3 or TRBV12-4 with TRBJ1-1, with 9 bases matching TRBD1. J lost 4 bases, V lost 5 bases, and 2 bases had no gene match. This CDR3 spans 13 amino acids. For the CDR3, the DNA is TGTGCCAGCAGTACGGGACAGGGCACTGAAGCTTTCTTT. It is translated as CASSTGQGTEAFF.

The J gene is TRBJ1-1, the V gene TRBV27; weak D call: TRBD1 (5 bases). The CDR3 sequence is 16 residues long. CDR1 is MNHEY and CDR2 is SMNVEV in the germline V gene (reference sequence). V lost 6 bases, J lost 3 bases, and 20 bases lay in between. CDR3 in amino acids: CASSKRTIRGDTEAFF. Here the CDR3 DNA reads TGTGCCAGCAGCAAAAGGACAATTCGGGGGGACACTGAAGCTTTCTTT.

J is TRBJ1-6 and V is TRBV4-3; TRBD1 might be the D (6 bases). This CDR3 region has 14 residues. V was shortened by 3 bases and J by 7 bases, with 10 bases between the two germline ends. Germline V gene sequence: CDR1 LGHNA, CDR2 YSLEER. CDR3 sequence reads: CASSQGGQNSPLHF. The CDR3 region has the DNA TGCGCCAGCAGCCAGGGAGGACAGAATTCACCCCTCCACTTT.

This chain joins TRBV24-1 and TRBJ1-6; D call uncertain. CDR3 length equals 17 residues. Per germline, CDR1 KGHDR and CDR2 SFDVKD. The V end lost 7 bases, the J end lost 0 bases, and 15 bases lay between the germline ends. In DNA form, the CDR3 reads TGTGCCACCAGCGAGGTACAGCTGAGCTCCTATAATTCACCCCTCCACTTT. It codes for CATSEVQLSSYNSPLHF.

This chain joins TRBV13 and TRBJ2-4; no firm D call. V lost 5 bases and J lost 1, with 9 bases in between. This CDR3 contains 14 residues. Germline V gene data show CDR1 as PRHDT and CDR2 as FYEKMQ (reference sequence). This chain's CDR3 is CASSPQAAKNIQYF. CDR3 DNA: TGTGCCAGCAGCCCGCAGGCGGCCAAAAACATTCAGTACTTC.

The CDR3 bases are TGTGCCACCAGTGATCCCTATGGACTAGCGGGAGCAGATACGCAGTATTTT. This sequence encodes CATSDPYGLAGADTQYF. The chain recombines TRBV24-1 with TRBJ2-3, with 13 bases aligning to TRBD2. Trimming removed 3 bases from V and 4 bases from J; junction bases left unmatched: 6. The CDR3 has 17 residues. Germline assignment: CDR1 KGHDR and CDR2 SFDVKD.

The rearrangement links TRBV19 to TRBJ1-4; unclear D gene. CDR3 length: 13 residues. The ends were cut back, 7 bases at V and 8 bases at J, with 14 bases in the middle. Germline CDR1 LNHDA, CDR2 SQIVND (reference sequence). This CDR3 is CASKFFGNEKLFF. The DNA of the CDR3 is TGTGCCAGTAAATTTTTTGGGAACGAAAAACTGTTTTTT.

The chain combines TRBV19 with TRBJ1-1; D gene uncertain. The length of the CDR3 is 13 residues. V was pared by 5 bases and J by 4 bases, with 11 bases between. Looked up from germline, CDR1 is LNHDA and CDR2 is SQIVND (reference sequence). The CDR3 coding sequence is TGTGCCAGTAGTGCGAATACGGTCACTGAAGCTTTCTTT. Protein: CASSANTVTEAFF. Filled out from reference TRBV19 and TRBJ1-1, the complete variable domain reads DGGITQSPKYLFRKEGQNVTLSCEQNLNHDAMYWYRQDPGQGLRLIYYSQIVNDFQKGDIAEGYSVSREKKESFPLTVTSAQKNPTAFYLCASSANTVTEAFFGQGTRLTVV.

The chain employs TRBV18 and TRBJ1-3; D unclear. V was cut by 3 bases and J by 0 bases, with 9 bases left in between. CDR1 is KGHSH and CDR2 is LQKENI in the germline V gene. The CDR3 contains 15 residues. The CDR3 nucleotides are TGTGCCAGCTCACCGCTGGTGGTCTCTGGAAACACCATATATTTT. This gives the protein CASSPLVVSGNTIYF.

The V gene is TRBV7-2, the J gene TRBJ1-6, with D hard to call. Germline assignment: CDR1 SGHTA and CDR2 FQGNSA. V was trimmed by 1 base and J by 9 bases, leaving 13 bases between them. The length of the CDR3 is 15 residues. CDR3 bases: TGTGCCAGCAGCTTAGTTACGGGGAGCGGTTCACCCCTCCACTTT. This translates into CASSLVTGSGSPLHF.

V gene TRBV21-1 combines with J gene TRBJ2-3. TRBV21-1 is described as a pseudogene. This CDR3 is 15 amino acids long. For the CDR3, the DNA is TGTGCCAGCAGTGCCCCGGGGGCTAGCACAGATACGCAGTATTTT. It specifies CASSAPGASTDTQYF.

The rearrangement links TRBV30 to TRBJ1-1; 8 bases are a match to TRBD1. Losses at the gene ends were 5 bases for V and 6 bases for J; bases not matched to a gene: 8. Per germline, CDR1 GTSNPN and CDR2 SVGIG (reference sequence). CDR3 length: 13 residues. CDR3 coding DNA: TGTGCCTGGCGGAGACAGGGGTCCTCTGAAGCTTTCTTT. It codes for CAWRRQGSSEAFF.

The rearrangement uses TRBV5-6 and TRBJ1-4; the D is unclear. This CDR3 comprises 15 residues. Germline values: CDR1 SGHDT, CDR2 YYEEEE. Trimming cost V 4 bases and J 5 bases, with 15 bases left between them. CDR3 residues: CASSPRRQANEKLFF. CDR3 DNA: TGTGCCAGCAGCCCGCGGCGGCAGGCGAATGAAAAACTGTTTTTT.

V usage is TRBV5-8 and J usage is TRBJ1-1, with D possibly being TRBD1 (6 bases). This CDR3 region has 15 residues. The germline CDR1 and CDR2 sequences are SGHTS and YDEGEE. V was trimmed by 0 bases and J by 1 base, leaving 10 bases between them. The CDR3 nucleotides read TGTGCCAGCAGCTTGGTAGGGACAACGAACACTGAAGCTTTCTTT. Translation gives CASSLVGTTNTEAFF.

This clone was observed once. V is TRBV19 and J is TRBJ1-4; possibly TRBD1 for D (5 bases). Trimming took off 4 bases at V and 0 bases at J, with 9 bases between the two ends. Germline V gene lookup returns CDR1 LNHDA and CDR2 SQIVND (reference sequence). The CDR3 consists of 15 residues. As DNA, the CDR3 is TGTGCCAGTAGTACGGGACCCGCAACTAATGAAAAACTGTTTTTT. Residues: CASSTGPATNEKLFF.

The rearrangement uses TRBV2 and TRBJ2-1, with D perhaps matching TRBD2 (5 bases). With 6 bases removed from V and 8 bases from J, the gap between germline ends came to 20 bases. Germline CDR1 reads SNHLY; CDR2 reads FYNNEI. The CDR3 length is 15 residues. DNA of the CDR3: TGTGCCAGCAGGGTCCGGGATATTCTTGCCCATGAGCAGTTCTTC. Protein product: CASRVRDILAHEQFF.

The CDR3 sequence is CASAIREDTIYF. DNA for the CDR3: TGTGCCAGCGCAATCAGGGAAGACACCATATATTTT. The chain uses TRBV3-1 (or the pseudogene TRBV3-2) and TRBJ1-3; maybe TRBD1 (5 bases). Trimming left V 8 bases short and J 8 bases short, with 13 bases between. This CDR3 has 12 amino acids. CDR1 is LGHDT, CDR2 YNNKEL, per germline (reference sequence).

This clone was seen a single time. The chain couples TRBV5-1 to TRBJ1-2; TRBD1 aligns across 7 bases. The germline V gene encodes CDR1 SGHRS and CDR2 YFSETQ. The CDR3 contains 14 residues. V shed 0 bases, J shed 6 bases, and the junction held 5 bases outside the gene matches. The CDR3 region has the DNA TGCGCCAGCAGCTTGGGAGGGGGCGCAGATGGCTACACCTTC. It is translated as CASSLGGGADGYTF.

The rearrangement links TRBV19 to TRBJ2-1; TRBD2 matches 12 bases. Germline CDR1 LNHDA, CDR2 SQIVND (reference sequence). This CDR3 has 21 residues. The J segment lost 0 bases and the V segment lost 4 bases, leaving 16 bases of the junction unmatched. The CDR3, as DNA: TGTGCCAGTAGTAAACCCCCCCGGGCTAGCGGGAGGGCCCACTCCTACAATGAGCAGTTCTTC. Its translation: CASSKPPRASGRAHSYNEQFF.

In this sample, this clone turned up once. J is TRBJ2-7 and V is TRBV4-1; D remains ambiguous. This CDR3 has 15 residues. Germline V gene lookup returns CDR1 MGHRA and CDR2 YSYEKL. V lost 0 bases, J lost 4 bases, and 13 bases lay in between. CDR3 sequence: CASSQDVGYRYEQYV. In nucleotides, the CDR3 is TGCGCCAGCAGCCAAGATGTTGGCTATAGGTACGAGCAGTACGTC.

This sequence joins TRBV6-2 or TRBV6-3 and TRBJ2-2; D gene ambiguous. In germline, CDR1 is MNHEY, CDR2 SVGEGT. Trimming cost V 5 bases and J 6 bases, with 7 bases left between them. This CDR3 contains 12 residues. CDR3 region: CASSRISGELFF. Here the CDR3 DNA reads TGTGCCAGCAGTCGAATTTCCGGGGAGCTGTTTTTT.

V gene TRBV12-3 or TRBV12-4 combines with J gene TRBJ2-1; D not resolved. V lost 8 bases, J lost 0 bases, and 8 bases lay in between. This CDR3 has 13 residues. The CDR3 region has the DNA TGTGCCAGCCGAACGGACTCCTACAATGAGCAGTTCTTC. Protein: CASRTDSYNEQFF.

This clone was recorded once. The rearrangement joins TRBV19 to TRBJ1-3; D is perhaps TRBD1 (5 bases). CDR1 is LNHDA, CDR2 SQIVND, per germline (reference sequence). Trimming stripped 2 bases from V and 4 bases from J, with 15 bases between. The CDR3 loop spans 16 amino acids. The DNA of the CDR3 is TGTGCCAGTAGTATACAGTGGGCAGGGTCGGGAAACACCATATATTTT. Its translation: CASSIQWAGSGNTIYF. Drawing the rest from reference TRBV19 and TRBJ1-3, the complete variable domain is DGGITQSPKYLFRKEGQNVTLSCEQNLNHDAMYWYRQDPGQGLRLIYYSQIVNDFQKGDIAEGYSVSREKKESFPLTVTSAQKNPTAFYLCASSIQWAGSGNTIYFGEGSWLTVV.

This chain connects TRBV19 to TRBJ2-3; 9 bases line up with TRBD2. The ends lost 3 bases at V and 0 bases at J; junction bases unmatched: 7. CDR1 is LNHDA and CDR2 is SQIVND in the germline V gene (reference sequence). The CDR3 is made up of 17 amino acids. As DNA, the CDR3 is TGTGCCAGTAGTATCCCCCTAGCGGGAACTAGCACAGATACGCAGTATTTT. Translating gives CASSIPLAGTSTDTQYF.

The CDR3: CASSLSGVPGETQYF. For the CDR3, the DNA is TGTGCCAGCAGCTTATCCGGGGTCCCGGGGGAGACCCAGTACTTC. This chain connects TRBV11-3 to TRBJ2-5, with D possibly TRBD2 on 5 matching bases. The germline V gene encodes CDR1 SGHNT and CDR2 YENEEA. Between the trimmed V and J ends, which lost 2 bases and 5 bases, there was a span of 15 bases. The CDR3 totals 15 residues.